These 14 T cell receptor beta chains were all obtained from the same sample, sequenced in a study of Ad26.COV2.S vaccination and SARS-CoV-2 variants. Treatment here: around 19 received Ad26.COV2.S at low or high dose, single or two shots; five or six received placebo; per-sample allocation not given. Collection of samples fell on day 63 after the first vaccine or placebo injection. The protocol was immunoSEQ multiplex PCR, while the TCRdb copy is restricted to in-frame clones and leaves out a portion. Of about 680,000 clones listed, approximately 88% are singletons. This sample comprised peripheral blood, obtained in a trial of Ad26.COV2.S vaccine versus placebo. Source of these receptors: a person aged 18-65 years who received the Ad26.COV2.S COVID-19 vaccine or a placebo.

V is TRBV3-1 (or the pseudogene TRBV3-2) and J is TRBJ2-7; D may be TRBD1 or TRBD2 (5 bases each). The CDR3 consists of 14 residues. Germline CDR1 reads LGHDT; CDR2 reads YNNKEL (reference sequence). V was shortened by 0 bases and J by 9 bases, with 15 bases between the two germline ends. The CDR3 protein is CASSQEGPGAGQYF. The CDR3 region has the DNA TGTGCCAGCAGCCAAGAGGGACCCGGGGCCGGGCAGTACTTC.

The rearrangement links TRBV6-5 to TRBJ1-2; 10 bases align to TRBD1. The CDR3 covers 16 residues. Germline lookup yields CDR1 MNHEY and CDR2 SVGAGI. V shed 2 bases, J shed 8 bases, and the junction held 11 bases outside the gene matches. DNA of the CDR3: TGTGCCAGCAGTTACCGACAGGGGGCAGGAGTCGGAGGCTACACCTTC. Protein: CASSYRQGAGVGGYTF.

The chain joins TRBV19 to TRBJ1-2; D gene ambiguous. Germline V gives CDR1 LNHDA, CDR2 SQIVND (reference sequence). The CDR3 is made up of 15 amino acids. Trimming removed 0 bases from V and 6 bases from J, with 14 bases in between. CDR3 in amino acids: CASSIDPGGVNGYTF. The CDR3 DNA sequence: TGTGCCAGTAGTATAGATCCGGGTGGGGTGAATGGCTACACCTTC.

V usage is TRBV2 and J usage is TRBJ1-6, with D unclear. Trimming cost V 5 bases and J 0 bases, with 14 bases left between them. Germline assignment: CDR1 SNHLY and CDR2 FYNNEI. This CDR3 is built from 17 residues. CDR3 in DNA: TGTGCCAGCAGTTGGACCCCGGTGAGCTCCTATAATTCACCCCTCCACTTT. Its protein product is CASSWTPVSSYNSPLHF.

The J gene is TRBJ1-5, the V gene TRBV30; 7 bases line up with TRBD1. This CDR3 has 16 residues. The germline gives CDR1 GTSNPN, CDR2 SVGIG (reference sequence). Unmatched junction bases numbered 9, after V lost 1 base and J lost 3 bases. CDR3 loop: CAWSALGTAYNQPQHF. Written as DNA, the CDR3 is TGTGCCTGGAGTGCTCTTGGGACAGCTTACAATCAGCCCCAGCATTTT.

This clone was detected a few times. Within the sample, other DNA sequences also encode this same CDR3. V is TRBV5-1 and J is TRBJ2-7; D remains ambiguous. Germline loops: CDR1 SGHRS, CDR2 YFSETQ. The CDR3 runs to 13 residues. The germline V and J ends were trimmed by 0 bases and 3 bases, with 7 bases remaining between them. CDR3 coding DNA: TGCGCCAGCAGCTTGGGGACGAACTACGAGCAGTACTTC. Residues: CASSLGTNYEQYF.

The chain couples TRBV5-4 to TRBJ2-5, with 10 bases identical to TRBD2. The CDR3 runs 15 residues. After removal of 4 bases from V and 2 bases from J, the junction contained 5 bases not matched to a gene. Germline loops: CDR1 SGHNT, CDR2 YYREEE (reference sequence). CDR3 sequence (DNA): TGTGCCAGCAGCCCGTGGACTAGCGGACAAGAGACCCAGTACTTC. Translation gives CASSPWTSGQETQYF.

The V and J genes are TRBV14 and TRBJ1-1; D unresolved. V shed 0 bases and J shed 6 bases, with 11 bases lying between them. This CDR3 comprises 14 residues. Germline values: CDR1 SGHDN, CDR2 FVKESK. In nucleotides, the CDR3 is TGTGCCAGCAGCCAAGATTCTACCAGAGCTGAAGCTTTCTTT. Translated: CASSQDSTRAEAFF. Full variable domain (missing parts from reference TRBV14 and TRBJ1-1): EAGVTQFPSHSVIEKGQTVTLRCDPISGHDNLYWYRRVMGKEIKFLLHFVKESKQDESGMPNNRFLAERTGGTYSTLKVQPAELEDSGVYFCASSQDSTRAEAFFGQGTRLTVV.

V gene TRBV5-4 combines with J gene TRBJ2-7; TRBD1 aligns across 10 bases. V was pared by 0 bases and J by 3 bases, with 6 bases of the junction left unmatched. Germline CDR1 is SGHNT and CDR2 is YYREEE (reference sequence). The CDR3 has 16 residues. CDR3 nucleotide sequence: TGTGCCAGCAGCTTGGTCGCGGGACAGGGGCACTACGAGCAGTACTTC. It encodes CASSLVAGQGHYEQYF.

The J gene is TRBJ2-1, the V gene TRBV11-3; TRBD2 matches at 9 bases. The CDR3 loop spans 15 amino acids. V gave up 3 bases and J gave up 4 bases; unmatched junction bases: 4. CDR1 and CDR2 from the germline V gene are SGHNT and YENEEA. CDR3 region: CASSLSGRIYNEQFF. The DNA for the CDR3 is TGTGCCAGCAGCTTGAGCGGGAGGATATACAATGAGCAGTTCTTC.

V gene TRBV29-1 combines with J gene TRBJ2-7; no definite D call. The V end lost 4 bases, the J end lost 6 bases, and 16 bases lay between the germline ends. The CDR3 has 13 residues. In germline, CDR1 is SQVTM, CDR2 ANQGSEA. The CDR3 DNA is TGCAGCGTTGGCGGCCACTATGTACGCGAGCAGTACTTC. This encodes CSVGGHYVREQYF.

CDR3 sequence reads: CASSRARDTGELFF. For the CDR3, the DNA is TGTGCCAGCAGCAGGGCGCGGGACACCGGGGAGCTGTTTTTT. The rearrangement joins TRBV6-5 to TRBJ2-2, with D perhaps being TRBD1 or TRBD2 (5 bases each). Germline CDR1 MNHEY, CDR2 SVGAGI. Trimming cost V 6 bases and J 3 bases, with 11 bases left between them. This CDR3 has 14 amino acids.

The rearrangement links TRBV6-6 to TRBJ1-1; the D is unclear. Per germline, CDR1 MNHNY and CDR2 SVGAGI (reference sequence). Trimming left V 2 bases short and J 8 bases short, with 12 bases between. The length of the CDR3 is 13 residues. The CDR3 nucleotides read TGTGCCAGCAGTTACCCCTCTGCTTCAGAAGCTTTCTTT. Its protein is CASSYPSASEAFF.

The rearrangement joins TRBV5-1 to TRBJ2-4; 11 bases are a match to TRBD1. V was pared by 4 bases and J by 8 bases, with 14 bases of the junction left unmatched. Germline CDR1 SGHRS, CDR2 YFSETQ. The CDR3 is made up of 17 amino acids. The CDR3 DNA is TGCGCCAGCAGCCGCGGACAGGGGGCACTATTGAAGGACATTCAGTACTTC. This encodes CASSRGQGALLKDIQYF.